This T cell receptor beta chain was recovered during a study of Ad26.COV2.S vaccination and SARS-CoV-2 variants. Looking at the study overall: By the intramuscular route, Ad26.COV2.S was given once, or twice 56 days apart.

This table comes from immunoSEQ multiplex PCR, and its TCRdb copy is limited to in-frame clones, with some not included. Here the sample spans more than 300,000 clones, 85% being singletons. Treatment defined: about 20 received Ad26.COV2.S at low or high dose, single or two shots; a few received placebo; per-sample allocation not given. Day 63 following the first vaccine or placebo injection was when the samples were taken. Germline lookup yields CDR1 MRHNA and CDR2 SNTAGT. This CDR3 region has 14 residues. With 7 bases clipped from V and 8 bases from J, the junction kept 12 bases outside the gene matches. This clone has just a few counts.

The sequence was collected from a person between 18 and 65 years old who received the Ad26.COV2.S COVID-19 vaccine or a placebo. The chain carries TRBV6-4 and TRBJ1-1; 8 bases map to TRBD1. This material consisted of peripheral blood, taken in a trial of Ad26.COV2.S vaccine versus placebo. The CDR3: CASTEDRVGNEAFF. The CDR3 coding sequence is TGTGCCAGCACTGAGGACAGGGTGGGAAACGAAGCTTTCTTT.